One T cell receptor (beta chain) is described in this entry. The data originate from a study of control samples from healthy donors and cancer patients. This CDR3 region has 16 residues. Germline lookup yields CDR1 MNHEY and CDR2 SMNVEV (reference sequence). The V gene end was trimmed by 0 bases and the J gene end by 8 bases; junction bases not matched to a gene: 9. Sequencing used immunoSEQ multiplex PCR; TCRdb keeps in-frame clones, though not all of them. The sample holds over 100,000 clones; 70% to 90% are singletons and the top ten take about 3.2%. Specimen: blood. This TCR derives from a man aged 35-49 years in good health. The chain carries TRBV27 and TRBJ2-1; 8 bases fit TRBD2. CDR3 protein: CASSLSHRGGGDEQFF. CDR3 DNA sequence: TGTGCCAGCAGTTTATCTCACCGGGGGGGCGGTGATGAGCAGTTCTTC.